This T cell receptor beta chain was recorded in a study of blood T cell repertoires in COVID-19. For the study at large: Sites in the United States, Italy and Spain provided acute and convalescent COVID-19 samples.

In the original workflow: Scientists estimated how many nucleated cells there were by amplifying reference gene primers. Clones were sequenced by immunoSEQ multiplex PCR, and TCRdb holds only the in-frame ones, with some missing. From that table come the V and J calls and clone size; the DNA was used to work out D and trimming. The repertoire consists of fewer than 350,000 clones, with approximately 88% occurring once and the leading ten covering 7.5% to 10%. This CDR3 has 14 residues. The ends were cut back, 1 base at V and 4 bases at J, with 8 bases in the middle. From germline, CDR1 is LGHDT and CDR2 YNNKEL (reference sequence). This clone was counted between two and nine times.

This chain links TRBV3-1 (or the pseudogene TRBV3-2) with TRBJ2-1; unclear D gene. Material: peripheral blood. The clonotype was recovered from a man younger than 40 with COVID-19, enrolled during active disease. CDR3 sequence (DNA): TGTGCCAGCAGCCAAGTAATGGCTTACAATGAGCAGTTCTTC. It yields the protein CASSQVMAYNEQFF.